One and the same sample provided the 24 T cell receptor beta chains below, sequenced in a study of T cells in Graves' hyperthyroidism and ophthalmopathy. From RNA transcripts, TCR beta CDR3 regions were amplified. The TCR CDR3 first-round RT-PCR relied on the HTBI primer set. TCRdb re-analysed the multiplex PCR reads in MiXCR, keeping a single row per CDR3 protein. The sample has 500,000 to 650,000 distinct CDR3 sequences; more than 12% are singletons. The material sequenced was blood. The origin of the receptors is a woman in her forties or fifties with Graves' ophthalmopathy.

This clonotype was observed many times. The J gene is TRBJ2-3, the V gene TRBV18; 9 bases are shared with TRBD2. The germline CDR1 and CDR2 sequences are KGHSH and LQKENI. The CDR3 consists of 17 residues. V trimming: 5 bases; J trimming: 6 bases; junction bases outside the gene matches: 15. The CDR3: CASSLWTSEDYLDTQYF. CDR3 sequence (DNA): TGTGCCAGCTCATTATGGACTAGCGAGGATTATTTGGATACGCAGTATTTT.

The chain joins TRBV30 to TRBJ2-3, with D possibly matching TRBD2 (6 bases). V was trimmed by 3 bases and J by 1 base, leaving 17 bases between them. Germline V CDR1 and CDR2: GTSNPN, SVGIG (reference sequence). The CDR3 has 16 residues. CDR3 nucleotides: TGTGCCTGGAGGCCGAGGCTAGCGTGGGGCACAGATACGCAGTATTTT. Amino acids: CAWRPRLAWGTDTQYF.

The genes are TRBV27 and TRBJ2-4; 7 bases map to TRBD2. Germline-derived CDR1 and CDR2 are MNHEY and SMNVEV (reference sequence). Trimming at V came to 5 bases and at J to 3 bases, leaving 13 bases not matched to a gene. This CDR3 spans 17 amino acids. CDR3 bases: TGTGCCAGCAGTCCCTCTAATAGCGGGTCCCTCAAAAACATTCAGTACTTC. Amino acids: CASSPSNSGSLKNIQYF.

This clonotype was counted between two and nine times. V usage is TRBV6-5 and J usage is TRBJ1-6; D is uncertain. Germline V gives CDR1 MNHEY, CDR2 SVGAGI. Trimming shortened V by 0 bases and J by 6 bases, and 3 bases separated the two germline ends. CDR3 length equals 13 residues. The CDR3 DNA sequence: TGTGCCAGCAGTTACTCCCCTAATTCACCCCTCCACTTT. Its translation is CASSYSPNSPLHF.

The genes are TRBV6-1 and TRBJ1-1; a possible D gene is TRBD1 (6 bases). The germline V gene has CDR1 MNHNS and CDR2 SASEGT. The ends were cut back, 5 bases at V and 7 bases at J, with 8 bases in the middle. CDR3 length: 11 amino acids. The CDR3 DNA sequence: TGTGCCAGCAGTAACAGGGTTGAAGCTTTCTTT. Translation gives CASSNRVEAFF.

This clonotype was detected ten times or more. This sequence joins TRBV20-1 and TRBJ2-7; D ambiguous. CDR1 DFQATT and CDR2 SNEGSKA come from the germline V gene (reference sequence). The CDR3 spans 13 residues. V was cut by 6 bases and J by 2 bases, with 14 bases left in between. In DNA form, the CDR3 reads TGCAGTGCCATACGCGAAGAGACCTACGAGCAGTACTTC. Translating gives CSAIREETYEQYF.

Note on this clonotype: A read error may explain this, as a much larger clone is one base away. The genes are TRBV7-2 and TRBJ2-7; D unclear. This CDR3 is built from 12 residues. Deletions cut 6 bases from V and 7 bases from J, with 13 bases between. Germline lookup yields CDR1 SGHTA and CDR2 FQGNSA. The CDR3 is CASSPSHGEQYF. CDR3 bases: TGTGCCAGCAGTCCAAGTCACGGAGAGCAGTACTTC.

This clonotype was seen many times. CDR3 DNA: TGTGCCAGCAGCTCCGACAGGAATTCCTACGAGCAGTACTTC. It translates to CASSSDRNSYEQYF. The chain recombines TRBV7-9 with TRBJ2-7, with D possibly matching TRBD1 (6 bases). Trimming stripped 4 bases from V and 1 base from J, with 11 bases between. Germline CDR1 SEHNR, CDR2 FQNEAQ (reference sequence). The CDR3 length is 14 residues. The full variable domain, in which reference TRBV7-9 and TRBJ2-7 provide the parts outside the CDR3, is DTGVSQNPRHKITKRGQNVTFRCDPISEHNRLYWYRQTLGQGPEFLTYFQNEAQLEKSRLLSDRFSAERPKGSFSTLEIQRTEQGDSAMYLCASSSDRNSYEQYFGPGTRLTVT.

This clonotype was seen at least ten times. This chain connects TRBV7-2 to TRBJ2-5; TRBD2 matches at 16 bases. Trimming removed 2 bases from V and 5 bases from J; junction bases left unmatched: 8. From germline, CDR1 is SGHTA and CDR2 FQGNSA. CDR3 length: 18 residues. CDR3 region: CASSLRGTSGRARETQYF. In DNA form, the CDR3 reads TGTGCCAGCAGCTTAAGGGGGACTAGCGGGAGGGCAAGGGAGACCCAGTACTTC.

This clonotype was found a few times. This rearrangement joins TRBV24-1 to TRBJ2-1, with TRBD2 matching over 14 bases. Germline trimming cut 3 bases from V and 11 bases from J; bases unmatched to any gene: 5. CDR1 is KGHDR and CDR2 is SFDVKD in the germline V gene. The length of the CDR3 is 15 residues. In nucleotides, the CDR3 is TGTGCCACCAGTGATCCCGGGACTAGCGGGGGCAAGCAGTTCTTC. Its protein is CATSDPGTSGGKQFF.

The sample holds many counts of this clonotype. The chain links TRBV14 to TRBJ2-1, with 12 positions matching TRBD2. The germline V gene has CDR1 SGHDN and CDR2 FVKESK. J gave up 4 bases and V 0 bases, and 7 bases lay outside the gene matches. The CDR3 consists of 18 residues. In nucleotides, the CDR3 is TGTGCCAGCAGCCAAGACCTCGGACTAGCGGGATTATACAATGAGCAGTTCTTC. It encodes CASSQDLGLAGLYNEQFF.

The chain uses TRBV12-3 or TRBV12-4 and TRBJ1-2; 7 positions match TRBD1. Unmatched junction bases numbered 7, after V lost 5 bases and J lost 1 base. The CDR3 is 15 amino acids. The CDR3 nucleotides are TGTGCCAGCAGTCGTAACAGGGGAGGTAACTATGGCTACACCTTC. Translating it yields CASSRNRGGNYGYTF.

The J gene is TRBJ2-7, the V gene TRBV7-2; 9 bases are a match to TRBD2. Per the germline V gene, CDR1 is SGHTA and CDR2 is FQGNSA. J lost 0 bases, V lost 2 bases, and 5 bases had no gene match. CDR3 length: 16 amino acids. CDR3 nucleotide sequence: TGTGCCAGCAGCTTACCTCTTAGCGGGAGCTCCTACGAGCAGTACTTC. It codes for CASSLPLSGSSYEQYF. Full variable domain (outside the CDR3, taken from reference TRBV7-2 and TRBJ2-7): GAGVSQSPSNKVTEKGKDVELRCDPISGHTALYWYRQSLGQGLEFLIYFQGNSAPDKSGLPSDRFSAERTGGSVSTLTIQRTQQEDSAVYLCASSLPLSGSSYEQYFGPGTRLTVT.

This chain joins TRBV6-1 and TRBJ2-1; TRBD2 might be the D (6 bases). The CDR3 length is 12 residues. The V gene lost 5 bases and the J gene lost 15 bases, with 17 bases spanning the gap. Per germline, CDR1 MNHNS and CDR2 SASEGT. The CDR3, as DNA: TGTGCCAGCAGTAGAAGCCGGGAGCGAGGGTTCTTC. Its translation: CASSRSRERGFF.

This clonotype was detected many times. The V and J genes are TRBV15 and TRBJ2-3; D ambiguous. Per the germline V gene, CDR1 is LNHNV and CDR2 is YYDKDF (reference sequence). Deletions cut 2 bases from V and 2 bases from J, with 8 bases between. CDR3 length equals 14 residues. This CDR3 reads CATSRPADTDTQYF. CDR3 bases: TGTGCCACCAGCAGACCTGCGGACACAGATACGCAGTATTTT.

This clonotype showed up many times. The J gene is TRBJ2-1, the V gene TRBV10-3; 7 positions match TRBD2. Germline CDR1 ENHRY, CDR2 SYGVKD. The length of the CDR3 is 16 residues. Trimming removed 2 bases from V and 5 bases from J; junction bases left unmatched: 9. The CDR3 sequence: CAISEAFGRQDNEQFF. DNA of the CDR3: TGTGCCATCAGTGAGGCATTCGGGAGGCAGGACAATGAGCAGTTCTTC.

This clonotype was seen repeatedly, ten times or more. The rearrangement links TRBV20-1 to TRBJ2-3; 8 nucleotides line up with TRBD2. This CDR3 contains 14 residues. Germline CDR1 reads DFQATT; CDR2 reads SNEGSKA (reference sequence). V was clipped by 6 bases and J by 1 base; unmatched bases: 6. The chain's CDR3 is CSASGGTRTDTQYF. CDR3 sequence (DNA): TGCAGTGCCAGCGGGGGTACGCGCACAGATACGCAGTATTTT.

This clonotype came up many times. The chain recombines TRBV2 with TRBJ2-1, with 7 bases aligning to TRBD2. The CDR3 length is 12 residues. Per germline, CDR1 SNHLY and CDR2 FYNNEI. J was trimmed by 10 bases and V by 5 bases; bases with no gene match: 5. The CDR3: CASSLLAEEQFF. The CDR3 nucleotides are TGTGCCAGCAGTCTTCTAGCGGAGGAGCAGTTCTTC.

This chain joins TRBV28 and TRBJ2-1; 10 nucleotides match TRBD2. Germline values: CDR1 MDHEN, CDR2 SYDVKM. The CDR3 loop spans 14 amino acids. V shed 7 bases and J 9 bases; nucleotides not matched to a gene: 9. The CDR3 sequence is CASTPSGRAGEQFF. CDR3 nucleotide sequence: TGTGCCAGCACACCAAGCGGGAGGGCGGGTGAGCAGTTCTTC.

The chain carries TRBV5-6 and TRBJ1-5; TRBD1 aligns across 8 bases. The CDR3 runs to 17 residues. The V gene end was trimmed by 0 bases and the J gene end by 2 bases; junction bases not matched to a gene: 7. Germline V CDR1 and CDR2: SGHDT, YYEEEE. CDR3 sequence: CASSLGTGLNGNQPQHF. For the CDR3, the DNA is TGTGCCAGCAGCTTGGGGACAGGGCTAAACGGCAATCAGCCCCAGCATTTT. Using reference TRBV5-6 and TRBJ1-5 for the parts outside the CDR3, the full variable domain is DAGVTQSPTHLIKTRGQQVTLRCSPKSGHDTVSWYQQALGQGPQFIFQYYEEEERQRGNFPDRFSGHQFPNYSSELNVNALLLGDSALYLCASSLGTGLNGNQPQHFGDGTRLSIL.

In its sample, this clonotype was seen a few times. This chain uses TRBV19 with TRBJ1-5; 12 nucleotides agree with TRBD1. CDR1 LNHDA and CDR2 SQIVND come from the germline V gene (reference sequence). With 7 bases clipped from V and 2 bases from J, the junction kept 6 bases outside the gene matches. This CDR3 spans 16 amino acids. The CDR3 nucleotides read TGTGCCAGTAAGGGACAGGGGGCTTATGGCAATCAGCCCCAGCATTTT. Translating gives CASKGQGAYGNQPQHF.

In this sample, this clonotype turned up a few times. This rearrangement joins TRBV7-9 to TRBJ2-5; D call uncertain. The CDR3 extends over 15 amino acids. Germline V lookup: CDR1 SEHNR, CDR2 FQNEAQ (reference sequence). Trimming removed 2 bases at V and 5 bases at J, with 15 bases between. The CDR3 region has the DNA TGTGCCAGCAGCTTACCCAAAACAGTTTATGAGACCCAGTACTTC. This sequence encodes CASSLPKTVYETQYF.

The J gene is TRBJ2-5, the V gene TRBV9; D is uncertain. Germline lookup yields CDR1 SGDLS and CDR2 YYNGEE. V lost 0 bases, J lost 2 bases, and 8 bases lay in between. The CDR3 has 14 amino acids. The CDR3 DNA reads TGTGCCAGCAGCGTAGAGGGCAGACAAGAGACCCAGTACTTC. It translates to CASSVEGRQETQYF.

This clonotype has a count of ten or more. For the CDR3, the DNA is TGTGCTAGTGGTTTGGTACTGTGGGCCCGGGCGAACACCGGGGAGCTGTTTTTT. It is translated as CASGLVLWARANTGELFF. The chain links TRBV12-5 to TRBJ2-2; no clear D. Germline CDR1 LGHNT, CDR2 FRNRAP. V lost 0 bases, J lost 0 bases, and 14 bases lay in between. This CDR3 has 18 residues.